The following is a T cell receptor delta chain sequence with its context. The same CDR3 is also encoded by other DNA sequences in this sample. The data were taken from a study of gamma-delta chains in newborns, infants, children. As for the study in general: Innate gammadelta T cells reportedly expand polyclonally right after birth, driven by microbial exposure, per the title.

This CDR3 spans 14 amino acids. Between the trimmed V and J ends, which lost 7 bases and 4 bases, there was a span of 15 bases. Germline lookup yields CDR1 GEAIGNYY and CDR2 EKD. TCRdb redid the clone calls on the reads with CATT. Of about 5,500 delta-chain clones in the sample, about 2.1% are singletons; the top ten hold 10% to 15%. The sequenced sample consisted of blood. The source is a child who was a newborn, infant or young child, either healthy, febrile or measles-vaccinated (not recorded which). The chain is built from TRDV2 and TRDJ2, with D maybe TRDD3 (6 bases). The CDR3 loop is CACDPLGATAQLFF. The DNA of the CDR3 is TGTGCCTGCGACCCACTGGGCGCGACAGCACAACTCTTCTTT.